This T cell receptor (beta chain) was observed in a study of response to subunit inactivated influenza vaccine. TCRdb re-called the RT-PCR reads with MiXCR, one entry per CDR3 protein. The sample lists more than 450,000 distinct CDR3 sequences, 12% seen once, with roughly 10% in the top ten. With 0 bases removed from V and 4 bases from J, the gap between germline ends came to 12 bases. From germline, CDR1 is MNHEY and CDR2 SVGEGT. This CDR3 comprises 15 residues. The chain joins TRBV6-2 or TRBV6-3 to TRBJ1-2; D is unclear. This clonotype was sampled from a man aged 45-65 years who received an inactivated influenza vaccine. The sequenced sample was PBMCs from blood, obtained on the day of vaccination. The chain's CDR3 is CASSYSGFDPYGYTF. As DNA, the CDR3 is TGTGCCAGCAGTTACTCAGGGTTTGATCCCTATGGCTACACCTTC.